The subject of this entry is one T cell receptor beta chain. Its antigen is not known. The data were taken from a study of cytomegalovirus exposure and HLA in healthy donors. Produced via immunoSEQ multiplex PCR; TCRdb's table is partial and in-frame only. The table includes around 350,000 clones, around 86% detected once. The study, taken as a whole, reports: The classifier, whose performance was assessed in both the original and validation cohorts, reportedly diagnosed cytomegalovirus status with high specificity and sensitivity.

J lost 5 bases, V lost 3 bases, and 8 bases had no gene match. The CDR3 consists of 15 residues. CDR1 and CDR2 (germline): MGHRA, YSYEKL. Sequencing was done on a sample of PBMCs. The TCR originated in a woman under 30 in good health and CMV-seronegative. The chain combines TRBV4-1 with TRBJ2-5; 8 bases are shared with TRBD1. CDR3 bases: TGCGCCAGCAGCCAGTCCTCGGACAGGGATGAGACCCAGTACTTC. It is translated as CASSQSSDRDETQYF.